These 23 T cell receptor beta chains came from one sample sequenced in a study of response to subunit inactivated influenza vaccine. TCRdb fed the RT-PCR reads into MiXCR, producing one record per CDR3 protein. The data show hundreds of thousands of distinct CDR3 sequences, about 15% seen once. Sequences were derived from PBMCs from blood, sampled roughly 13 days after vaccination. The receptor source for this set is a man between 50 and 59 years old who received an inactivated influenza vaccine.

The CDR3 nucleotides are TGTGCCAGCAGTTACGGGGAGGGCGGATCTAGCTACAATGAGCAGTTCTTC. Amino acid sequence: CASSYGEGGSSYNEQFF. The V and J genes are TRBV6-5 and TRBJ2-1; 7 bases map to TRBD2. V trimming: 2 bases; J trimming: 3 bases; junction bases outside the gene matches: 10. Germline-derived CDR1 and CDR2 are MNHEY and SVGAGI. CDR3 size: 17 residues.

This chain joins TRBV11-2 and TRBJ1-2; TRBD1 is a possible D gene (5 bases). V was pared by 4 bases and J by 6 bases, with 21 bases between. Germline CDR1 is SGHAT and CDR2 is FQNNGV. The CDR3 length is 16 residues. The chain's CDR3 is CASSSIRGSTKNGYTF. Written as DNA, the CDR3 is TGTGCCAGCAGCTCGATTCGGGGCTCTACTAAGAATGGCTACACCTTC.

This clonotype was counted a few times. J is TRBJ2-2 and V is TRBV18, with D perhaps matching TRBD1 (5 bases). V lost 5 bases to trimming and J lost 1 base, with 11 bases between them. The CDR3 consists of 15 residues. Germline CDR1 reads KGHSH; CDR2 reads LQKENI. CDR3 DNA: TGTGCCAGCTCAGGACGGACACTGAACACCGGGGAGCTGTTTTTT. This gives the protein CASSGRTLNTGELFF.

The chain employs TRBV4-3 and TRBJ2-1; 8 positions agree with TRBD2. Germline V gene lookup returns CDR1 LGHNA and CDR2 YSLEER. The CDR3 covers 19 residues. Unmatched junction bases numbered 17, after V lost 0 bases and J lost 7 bases. CDR3 loop: CASSQDRPGGPWGGNEQFF. Written as DNA, the CDR3 is TGCGCCAGCAGCCAAGATCGGCCGGGAGGGCCATGGGGCGGGAATGAGCAGTTCTTC.

This clonotype came up a few times. The chain employs TRBV7-6 and TRBJ2-1; D not resolved. Germline loops: CDR1 SGHVS, CDR2 FNYEAQ. V was shortened by 1 base and J by 2 bases, with 9 bases between the two germline ends. This CDR3 is 15 amino acids long. The CDR3 loop is CASSLGQSPYNEQFF. The DNA for the CDR3 is TGTGCCAGCAGCTTAGGCCAAAGCCCCTACAATGAGCAGTTCTTC.

The chain combines TRBV20-1 with TRBJ1-1; a possible D gene is TRBD1 (5 bases). In germline, CDR1 is DFQATT, CDR2 SNEGSKA (reference sequence). There are 12 residues in the CDR3. Deletions cut 4 bases from V and 4 bases from J, with 10 bases between. The DNA of the CDR3 is TGCAGTGCTATGGGGGTTGGCACTGAAGCTTTCTTT. Translation: CSAMGVGTEAFF.

This clonotype has a handful of counts. J is TRBJ2-5 and V is TRBV6-6; D may be TRBD1 (6 bases). Trimming left V 11 bases short and J 7 bases short, with 17 bases between. CDR3 length: 12 residues. Germline CDR1 MNHNY, CDR2 SVGAGI (reference sequence). As DNA, the CDR3 is TGTGCCTCGGGCAGCCAGGGGTGGACCCAGTACTTC. Amino acid sequence: CASGSQGWTQYF.

This clonotype has at least ten counts. In DNA form, the CDR3 reads TGTGCCCCCCTCCAATGGGGAAGGTACGAGCAGTACTTC. This translates into CAPLQWGRYEQYF. The chain carries TRBV7-2 and TRBJ2-7; D not certain. From germline, CDR1 is SGHTA and CDR2 FQGNSA. CDR3 length: 13 residues. The germline V and J ends were trimmed by 11 bases and 4 bases, with 18 bases remaining between them. The full variable domain, rest sourced from reference TRBV7-2 and TRBJ2-7, is GAGVSQSPSNKVTEKGKDVELRCDPISGHTALYWYRQSLGQGLEFLIYFQGNSAPDKSGLPSDRFSAERTGGSVSTLTIQRTQQEDSAVYLCAPLQWGRYEQYFGPGTRLTVT.

This clonotype was seen only once. The chain links TRBV2 to TRBJ1-5, with 10 bases matching TRBD1. Germline CDR1 and CDR2: SNHLY and FYNNEI. With V trimmed by 7 bases and J by 6 bases, 6 bases remained unmatched. The CDR3 is made up of 14 amino acids. This chain's CDR3 is CASILDRGFQPQHF. As DNA, the CDR3 is TGTGCCAGCATCCTGGACAGGGGGTTTCAGCCCCAGCATTTT. The variable domain in full, completed from reference TRBV2 and TRBJ1-5, reads EPEVTQTPSHQVTQMGQEVILRCVPISNHLYFYWYRQILGQKVEFLVSFYNNEISEKSEIFDDQFSVERPDGSNFTLKIRSTKLEDSAMYFCASILDRGFQPQHFGDGTRLSIL.

The V call is TRBV9, the J call TRBJ2-1; TRBD2 aligns across 11 bases. This CDR3 contains 17 residues. Trimming cost V 0 bases and J 5 bases; bases outside gene matches: 7. Per germline, CDR1 SGDLS and CDR2 YYNGEE. Here the CDR3 DNA reads TGTGCCAGCAGCGTAGGAACTAGCGGGAGAACCGACAATGAGCAGTTCTTC. This gives the protein CASSVGTSGRTDNEQFF.

This clonotype was found a few times. The chain uses TRBV25-1 and TRBJ2-7; TRBD1 agrees at 8 bases. V was clipped by 4 bases and J by 5 bases; unmatched bases: 7. Per the germline V gene, CDR1 is MGHDK and CDR2 is SYGVNS. There are 14 residues in the CDR3. CDR3 sequence reads: CASSGWTGTDEQYF. As DNA, the CDR3 is TGTGCCAGCAGTGGTTGGACAGGGACCGACGAGCAGTACTTC.

In its sample, this clonotype was seen once. This chain links TRBV6-1 with TRBJ2-5; 7 bases map to TRBD1. CDR3 length: 14 residues. J lost 6 bases, V lost 0 bases, and 4 bases had no gene match. Germline V lookup: CDR1 MNHNS, CDR2 SASEGT. The CDR3 nucleotides read TGTGCCAGCAGTGAAGCGACAGGGACGCAGACCCAGTACTTC. Its protein is CASSEATGTQTQYF.

This clonotype was observed a few times. V is TRBV15 and J is TRBJ1-2; D remains ambiguous. Germline V lookup: CDR1 LNHNV, CDR2 YYDKDF (reference sequence). CDR3 length: 14 amino acids. The ends were cut back, 0 bases at V and 3 bases at J, with 8 bases in the middle. The CDR3 DNA sequence: TGTGCCACCAGCAGAGAACAGATCCACTATGGCTACACCTTC. As protein: CATSREQIHYGYTF. Drawing the rest from reference TRBV15 and TRBJ1-2, the complete variable domain is DAMVIQNPRYQVTQFGKPVTLSCSQTLNHNVMYWYQQKSSQAPKLLFHYYDKDFNNEADTPDNFQSRRPNTSFCFLDIRSPGLGDTAMYLCATSREQIHYGYTFGSGTRLTVV.

The chain couples TRBV7-9 to TRBJ1-2; TRBD1 might be the D (5 bases). CDR1 and CDR2 from the germline V gene are SEHNR and FQNEAQ (reference sequence). The CDR3 totals 13 residues. Trimming left V 4 bases short and J 6 bases short, with 12 bases between. CDR3 in amino acids: CASSSPSTDGYTF. The CDR3 DNA sequence: TGTGCCAGCAGCTCCCCATCGACAGATGGCTACACCTTC.

J is TRBJ1-5 and V is TRBV4-1; 8 nucleotides line up with TRBD1. V gave up 5 bases and J gave up 1 base; unmatched junction bases: 13. In germline, CDR1 is MGHRA, CDR2 YSYEKL. CDR3 length equals 18 residues. The CDR3, as DNA: TGCGCCAGCAGCTCCGGGACAGGCCGTCGAGGGAGCAATCAGCCCCAGCATTTT. As protein: CASSSGTGRRGSNQPQHF.

This clonotype was detected many times. The V gene is TRBV2, the J gene TRBJ2-7; 11 nucleotides match TRBD2. The germline gives CDR1 SNHLY, CDR2 FYNNEI. There are 14 residues in the CDR3. J gave up 1 base and V 9 bases, and 5 bases lay outside the gene matches. CDR3 loop: CAREGTSGSYEQYF. Here the CDR3 DNA reads TGTGCCAGAGAAGGGACTAGCGGTTCCTACGAGCAGTACTTC.

This clonotype occurred many times. The chain carries TRBV20-1 and TRBJ1-5, with D perhaps matching TRBD1 (6 bases). The germline CDR1 and CDR2 sequences are DFQATT and SNEGSKA (reference sequence). The CDR3 runs to 15 residues. V lost 1 base and J 3 bases, leaving 13 bases between the germline ends. The CDR3 DNA sequence: TGCAGTGCTAGAGGGCGAACAGGGCTCAATCAGCCCCAGCATTTT. It is translated as CSARGRTGLNQPQHF.

This clonotype was seen a handful of times. The chain carries TRBV11-2 and TRBJ2-5, with TRBD1 matching 9 bases. The CDR3 sequence is 17 residues long. After removal of 0 bases from V and 4 bases from J, the junction contained 9 bases not matched to a gene. CDR1 is SGHAT, CDR2 FQNNGV, per germline. CDR3 amino acids: CASSLDGRTGAPETQYF. CDR3 coding DNA: TGTGCCAGCAGCTTAGATGGTCGGACAGGGGCCCCAGAGACCCAGTACTTC.

The sample holds a few counts of this clonotype. V is TRBV25-1 and J is TRBJ2-1, with 9 bases that match TRBD2. Per germline, CDR1 MGHDK and CDR2 SYGVNS. V shed 3 bases and J 5 bases; nucleotides not matched to a gene: 8. The CDR3 contains 16 residues. The CDR3 coding sequence is TGTGCCAGCAGTGAGGCCTTAGCGGGGGTAGACAATGAGCAGTTCTTC. Translating it yields CASSEALAGVDNEQFF.

The rearrangement uses TRBV6-2 or TRBV6-3 and TRBJ2-2; D is undetermined. V lost 5 bases, J lost 6 bases, and 13 bases lay in between. The CDR3 consists of 14 residues. CDR1 MNHEY and CDR2 SVGEGT come from the germline V gene. CDR3 nucleotides: TGTGCCAGCAGTGCTACATGGACCCCCGGGGAGCTGTTTTTT. Amino acid sequence: CASSATWTPGELFF.

This rearrangement joins TRBV11-1 to TRBJ2-6, with 8 bases matching TRBD1. The length of the CDR3 is 19 residues. Germline loops: CDR1 SGHAT, CDR2 FQDESV (reference sequence). Trimming at V came to 0 bases and at J to 0 bases, leaving 7 bases not matched to a gene. The CDR3 loop is CASSLAFRTGTSGANVLTF. CDR3 DNA: TGTGCCAGCAGCTTAGCTTTTCGGACAGGGACCTCTGGGGCCAACGTCCTGACTTTC. Together with reference TRBV11-1 and TRBJ2-6, the CDR3 gives the full variable domain: EAEVAQSPRYKITEKSQAVAFWCDPISGHATLYWYRQILGQGPELLVQFQDESVVDDSQLPKDRFSAERLKGVDSTLKIQPAELGDSAMYLCASSLAFRTGTSGANVLTFGAGSRLTVL.

This clonotype was seen more than once but under ten times. The rearrangement links TRBV20-1 to TRBJ1-1; 9 bases line up with TRBD1. The germline gives CDR1 DFQATT, CDR2 SNEGSKA (reference sequence). The CDR3 has 15 amino acids. Germline trimming cut 0 bases from V and 7 bases from J; bases unmatched to any gene: 9. For the CDR3, the DNA is TGCAGTGCTAGAGAGACACGGACAGGGGTATTTGAAGCTTTCTTT. It yields the protein CSARETRTGVFEAFF.

CDR3 sequence (DNA): TGTGCCAGCAGCTTGGGGCAGGTAGATTCACCCCTCCACTTT. As protein: CASSLGQVDSPLHF. The V gene is TRBV5-6, the J gene TRBJ1-6; D gene unclear. The CDR3 is made up of 14 amino acids. V lost 0 bases and J 8 bases, leaving 9 bases between the germline ends. Looked up from germline, CDR1 is SGHDT and CDR2 is YYEEEE.